This is a list of T cell receptor beta chains from one sample in a study of T and B cells in COVID-19 patients. From the multiplex PCR reads, TCRdb called clonotypes with MiXCR, one entry per CDR3 protein. In the table there are around 21,000 distinct CDR3 sequences, about a third of which are singletons. The sequenced sample was blood. These receptors were taken from a human donor who had recovered from COVID-19. Both conserved end residues are part of each CDR3. The D gene is left open where the match is weak. The size field is filled for only some rows; it gives once, few, many or a size class.

>TRBV24-1|.|TRBJ2-1|14|.
TGTGCCACCAGTGATTTGCTCCCGTACAGTGAGCAGTTCTTC
CATSDLLPYSEQFF
>TRBV6-1|.|TRBJ2-7|15|TRBD1
TGTGCCAGCAGTGACCCGGGACAGACCTTTTGGGAGCAGTACTTC
CASSDPGQTFWEQYF
>TRBV10-3|.|TRBJ2-5|16|TRBD1
TGTGCCATCAGTGAGTACCGGACAGGGGGCCAAGAGACCCAGTACTTC
CAISEYRTGGQETQYF
>TRBV12-3/TRBV12-4|many|TRBJ2-1|14|TRBD2
TGTGCCAGCAGTTTGTTACTAGCGGACAATGAGCAGTTCTTC
CASSLLLADNEQFF
>TRBV10-3|.|TRBJ2-2|17|TRBD2
TGTGCCATCAGTGGACGACTAGCGGGGGGCGGCACCGGGGAGCTGTTTTTT
CAISGRLAGGGTGELFF
>TRBV29-1|.|TRBJ2-1|15|TRBD1
TGCAGCGCGAGGGAACCGGGACAGGGAAACAATGAGCAGTTCTTC
CSAREPGQGNNEQFF
>TRBV6-4|.|TRBJ2-6|18|TRBD1
TGTGCCAGCAGTGACGGGTCAGGGGGTTTCTCTGGGGCCAACGTCCTGACTTTC
CASSDGSGGFSGANVLTF
>TRBV5-6|many|TRBJ1-6|14|.
TGTGCCAGCAGCTTAAGGACAGAGAGCTCACCCCTCCACTTT
CASSLRTESSPLHF
>TRBV5-4|few|TRBJ2-5|15|TRBD2
TGTGCCAGCAGCTTGGCCGGGGGGGGGGGAGAGACCCAGTACTTC
CASSLAGGGGETQYF
>TRBV10-3|many|TRBJ2-5|12|.
TGTGCCACCGGGCAGCGGGAAGAGACCCAGTACTTC
CATGQREETQYF
>TRBV5-6|many|TRBJ2-6|18|.
TGTGCCAGCAGCAGGAAGGGACACCTTAGCTCTGGGGCCAACGTCCTGACTTTC
CASSRKGHLSSGANVLTF
>TRBV5-1|.|TRBJ2-3|11|.
TGCGCCAGCAGGCTCACAGATACGCAGTATTTT
CASRLTDTQYF
>TRBV30|.|TRBJ1-3|16|TRBD1
TGTGCCTGGGCCAGACAGGGATCCTCCTCTGGAAACACCATATATTTT
CAWARQGSSSGNTIYF
>TRBV27|few|TRBJ1-1|15|.
TGTGCCAGCAGTCAAAATGTGGGCAGGAGCACTGAAGCTTTCTTT
CASSQNVGRSTEAFF
>TRBV6-1|.|TRBJ1-2|14|.
TGTGCCAGCAGTGGTGTCAGGGGAGGCCATGGCTACACCTTC
CASSGVRGGHGYTF
>TRBV12-3/TRBV12-4|few|TRBJ2-5|14|TRBD2
TGTGCCAGCAGTCGGACTAGTCAGAAGGAGACCCAGTACTTC
CASSRTSQKETQYF
>TRBV29-1|medium-sized|TRBJ2-3|15|.
TGCAGCGTGGGACTGTGGGAACTTAGCACAGATACGCAGTATTTT
CSVGLWELSTDTQYF
>TRBV6-2/TRBV6-3|.|TRBJ1-4|15|.
TGTGCCAGCAGTACACAGCCTCCGGGTAATGAAAAACTGTTTTTT
CASSTQPPGNEKLFF
>TRBV27|medium-sized|TRBJ2-3|14|.
TGTGCCAGCAGCCTTAGCGATTTCACAGATACGCAGTATTTT
CASSLSDFTDTQYF
>TRBV5-4|many|TRBJ1-6|17|.
TGTGCCAGCAGTTCTGGACGATTGAGCTCCTATAATTCACCCCTCCACTTT
CASSSGRLSSYNSPLHF
>TRBV29-1|medium-sized|TRBJ2-1|14|.
TGCAGCGTTGAGGTGGACAGCTCCTACAATGAGCAGTTCTTC
CSVEVDSSYNEQFF
>TRBV15|few|TRBJ2-1|10|TRBD2
TGTGCCACGAGCGGGGATGAGCAGTTCTTC
CATSGDEQFF
>TRBV6-5|.|TRBJ1-5|13|.
TGTGCCAGCACCCTGGACACTCATCAGCCCCAGCATTTT
CASTLDTHQPQHF
>TRBV10-3|few|TRBJ2-2|16|.
TGTGCCATCAGTGAGTCCGGCCTAGCCGCCACCGGGGAGCTGTTTTTT
CAISESGLAATGELFF
>TRBV18|.|TRBJ2-1|15|TRBD2
TGTGCCAGCTCACCAACTTCGGGGGGGGCAGATGAGCAGTTCTTC
CASSPTSGGADEQFF
>TRBV11-3|.|TRBJ1-4|15|.
TGTGCCAGCAGCTTAGGGGAAGGGGAGGCTGGGAAACTGTTTTTT
CASSLGEGEAGKLFF
>TRBV12-3/TRBV12-4|few|TRBJ1-6|14|TRBD1
TGTGCCAGCAGTTTTGGGACAGCAAATTCACCCCTCCACTTT
CASSFGTANSPLHF
>TRBV20-1|few|TRBJ2-3|14|TRBD2
TGCAGTGCTAGACTAGCGGGGACCACAGATACGCAGTATTTT
CSARLAGTTDTQYF
>TRBV11-3|medium-sized|TRBJ2-7|15|TRBD2
TGTGCCAGCAGCCCGCCAGTGGGAGGGGACTACGAGCAGTACTTC
CASSPPVGGDYEQYF
>TRBV30|many|TRBJ1-3|14|.
TGTGCCTGGAGCGCAGCAGTATCTGGAAACACCATATATTTT
CAWSAAVSGNTIYF
>TRBV19|many|TRBJ1-2|13|.
TGTGCCAGTAGTTATTCAGGGATTGGTGGCTACACCTTC
CASSYSGIGGYTF
>TRBV5-1|.|TRBJ2-3|16|TRBD2
TGCGCCAGCAGCTCTGGACTAGCGGGGGCCGGAGATACGCAGTATTTT
CASSSGLAGAGDTQYF
>TRBV5-4|.|TRBJ2-6|17|TRBD1
TGTGCCAGCAGCTTCCGGACAGGGCAGCCTGGGGCCAACGTCCTGACTTTC
CASSFRTGQPGANVLTF
>TRBV6-5|.|TRBJ2-7|15|.
TGTGCCAGCAGCAGGGACTCGTCCCCTCTCTACGAGCAGTACTTC
CASSRDSSPLYEQYF
>TRBV11-1|.|TRBJ2-5|15|TRBD2
TGTGCCAGCAGCCCGGGCGGGGGTGGTAGAGAGACCCAGTACTTC
CASSPGGGGRETQYF